This T cell receptor beta chain was found in a study of blood T cell repertoires in COVID-19. About the study: The study drew acute and convalescent COVID-19 samples from the United States, Italy and Spain. From T cells, B-cell-depleted T cells, or PBMCs came the material, which was cDNA or gDNA.

As originally analysed: Reference gene primers were amplified, and this amplification served to estimate nucleated cell counts. Data came from immunoSEQ multiplex PCR; TCRdb stores just in-frame clones and leaves some out. V, J and clone size derive from that table, while D and trimming were established from the DNA sequence. The sample lists 85,000 to 130,000 clones, about 90% occurring once. The ends lost 7 bases at V and 6 bases at J; junction bases unmatched: 9. The CDR3 is made up of 14 amino acids. Germline assignment: CDR1 MNHEY and CDR2 SVGAGI. The chain recombines TRBV6-5 with TRBJ2-1, with 7 bases that match TRBD2. Sequencing was done on a sample of peripheral blood. This TCR derives from a man in his forties or fifties with acute or convalescent COVID-19. This chain's CDR3 is CASIKREGPNEQFF. CDR3 sequence (DNA): TGTGCCAGCATTAAGCGGGAAGGTCCCAATGAGCAGTTCTTC.